The source of this T cell receptor beta chain is a study of identifying expanded T cells in peripheral blood. General observations from the study: Variance in clone template counts between approximately 2-week samples significantly increased with total template count across all healthy donors.

Using immunoSEQ multiplex PCR, the repertoire was profiled, and TCRdb retains in-frame clones only, with some absent. Among tens of thousands of clones, 85% were seen once, and the ten largest hold 4.5%. Germline V lookup: CDR1 MNHEY, CDR2 SMNVEV (reference sequence). V was clipped by 1 base and J by 1 base; unmatched bases: 3. The CDR3 spans 15 residues. Turning to this clone: The target antigen is unknown.

Input material: blood. V usage is TRBV27 and J usage is TRBJ2-5, with 7 bases aligning to TRBD1. The sequence was obtained from a person aged 18 to 70 in good health. CDR3 amino acids: CASSLYAGGQETQYF. For the CDR3, the DNA is TGTGCCAGCAGTTTATATGCAGGGGGCCAAGAGACCCAGTACTTC.